The 25 T cell receptor beta chains below all came from one sample that was sequenced in a study of control samples from healthy donors and cancer patients. Method: immunoSEQ multiplex PCR; TCRdb's copy keeps in-frame clones and lacks some. The sample shows 100,000 to 150,000 clones, 85% to 95% of them seen only once. Material: PBMCs. These receptors originate from a man in his fifties with head and neck cancer.

The DNA for the CDR3 is TGTGCCAGCAGCTTAGGAAGGGGGCAAACCAAAAACATTCAGTACTTC. Encoded protein: CASSLGRGQTKNIQYF. This sequence joins TRBV7-2 and TRBJ2-4; 7 bases map to TRBD1. Germline trimming cut 1 base from V and 2 bases from J; bases unmatched to any gene: 5. The CDR3 is made up of 16 amino acids. Per the germline V gene, CDR1 is SGHTA and CDR2 is FQGNSA.

The chain joins TRBV10-3 to TRBJ2-5; TRBD1 is a possible D gene (6 bases). The CDR3 loop spans 14 amino acids. Trimming took 0 bases from V and 2 from J, leaving 7 bases between them. Germline CDR1 reads ENHRY; CDR2 reads SYGVKD. This CDR3 reads CAISESTGQETQYF. CDR3 bases: TGTGCCATCAGTGAGTCGACAGGACAAGAGACCCAGTACTTC.

The chain couples TRBV30 to TRBJ2-4, with D perhaps TRBD1 (6 bases). Trimming removed 2 bases from V and 9 bases from J, with 14 bases in between. The CDR3 has 13 amino acids. Germline CDR1 and CDR2: GTSNPN and SVGIG (reference sequence). The DNA of the CDR3 is TGTGCCTGGAGTTGGAGAACAGGGACCATTCAGTACTTC. Protein product: CAWSWRTGTIQYF.

This sequence joins TRBV18 and TRBJ2-3, with a possible D match to TRBD2 (5 bases). CDR3 length equals 14 residues. Trimming took 0 bases from V and 6 from J, leaving 10 bases between them. The V gene's germline CDR1 is KGHSH and CDR2 LQKENI. The CDR3 spells CASSPPPTGDTQYF. For the CDR3, the DNA is TGTGCCAGCTCACCACCCCCCACGGGGGATACGCAGTATTTT.

This chain joins TRBV4-3 and TRBJ1-1, with D tentatively TRBD1 (6 bases). V dropped 5 bases and J dropped 2 bases, with 12 bases sitting between them. The CDR3 extends over 14 amino acids. In germline, CDR1 is LGHNA, CDR2 YSLEER. Here the CDR3 reads CASSTWTENTEAFF. The CDR3 DNA reads TGCGCCAGCAGCACCTGGACAGAAAACACTGAAGCTTTCTTT.

The rearrangement links TRBV9 to TRBJ1-3; 9 positions agree with TRBD1. This CDR3 is 21 amino acids long. Germline assignment: CDR1 SGDLS and CDR2 YYNGEE. The trim removed 4 bases at V and 0 bases at J, leaving 20 bases unmatched. The CDR3 bases are TGTGCCAGCAGCTCCCAGGCCGGGACAGGGTTGGAGATGGGCTCTGGAAACACCATATATTTT. Protein: CASSSQAGTGLEMGSGNTIYF.

The rearrangement links TRBV27 to TRBJ2-7; D remains ambiguous. This CDR3 contains 12 residues. Per the germline V gene, CDR1 is MNHEY and CDR2 is SMNVEV (reference sequence). V was trimmed by 6 bases and J by 5 bases, leaving 11 bases between them. CDR3 amino acids: CASRTSADEQYF. In DNA form, the CDR3 reads TGTGCCAGCAGGACTTCGGCAGACGAGCAGTACTTC.

This clone was counted once. The CDR3 DNA is TGTGCCAGCAGCTTATTGGCTAGCGGGTACAATGAGCAGTTCTTC. Its translation: CASSLLASGYNEQFF. The V and J genes are TRBV7-9 and TRBJ2-1; 8 nucleotides match TRBD2. CDR3 length: 15 amino acids. The germline V gene encodes CDR1 SEHNR and CDR2 FQNEAQ (reference sequence). Unmatched junction bases numbered 4, after V lost 2 bases and J lost 4 bases.

The chain combines TRBV5-1 with TRBJ1-1, with D possibly matching TRBD1 (5 bases). Trimming took 4 bases from V and 5 from J, leaving 15 bases between them. This CDR3 has 14 residues. Germline V gene data show CDR1 as SGHRS and CDR2 as YFSETQ. The CDR3 sequence is CASSPQGQGTEAFF. The CDR3 nucleotides are TGCGCCAGCAGCCCCCAAGGGCAGGGTACTGAAGCTTTCTTT.

The chain employs TRBV7-8 and TRBJ2-3, with D tentatively TRBD1 (7 bases). This CDR3 spans 18 amino acids. Trimming cost V 5 bases and J 2 bases, with 23 bases left between them. Germline-derived CDR1 and CDR2 are SGHVS and FQNEAQ. CDR3 amino acids: CASSATLRGAGSTDTQYF. The DNA for the CDR3 is TGTGCCAGCAGCGCAACCCTCAGGGGGGCCGGATCCACAGATACGCAGTATTTT.

This clone was seen only once. The rearrangement joins TRBV10-3 to TRBJ2-3; 7 bases are a match to TRBD1. V dropped 10 bases and J dropped 0; count of bases not matched to a gene: 7. The CDR3 spans 14 residues. The V gene's germline CDR1 is ENHRY and CDR2 SYGVKD. CDR3 sequence (DNA): TGTGCCAACCGACAGGGCGTGAGCACAGATACGCAGTATTTT. It yields the protein CANRQGVSTDTQYF.

The CDR3 bases are TGTGCCAGCAGCCAGATGGGGAGGGGGGGATCCCAAGAGACCCAGTACTTC. Translation: CASSQMGRGGSQETQYF. The chain has TRBV5-4 and TRBJ2-5; possibly TRBD2 for D (7 bases). The CDR3 loop spans 17 amino acids. The V gene lost 4 bases and the J gene lost 1 base, with 20 bases spanning the gap. CDR1 is SGHNT and CDR2 is YYREEE in the germline V gene (reference sequence).

The chain recombines TRBV4-1 with TRBJ1-2; 11 positions agree with TRBD1. Germline V CDR1 and CDR2: MGHRA, YSYEKL. CDR3 length: 17 amino acids. The trim removed 3 bases at V and 3 bases at J, leaving 9 bases unmatched. This chain's CDR3 is CASSQPGQGARYYGYTF. The CDR3 DNA is TGCGCCAGCAGCCAGCCTGGACAGGGGGCTCGGTACTATGGCTACACCTTC.

V is TRBV6-6 and J is TRBJ1-6; D may be TRBD1 (6 bases). V lost 7 bases and J lost 7, with 14 bases in between. Germline V gene data show CDR1 as MNHNY and CDR2 as SVGAGI (reference sequence). This CDR3 has 14 amino acids. The CDR3 here is CASTYRAINSPLHF. In DNA form, the CDR3 reads TGTGCCAGCACCTACAGGGCCATAAATTCACCCCTCCACTTT.

The CDR3 coding sequence is TGCGCCAGCAGCCCGGCAGTAGGACAGGGTCCGTACTTC. Amino acid sequence: CASSPAVGQGPYF. This chain links TRBV5-1 with TRBJ2-7; 8 positions agree with TRBD1. The CDR3 spans 13 residues. Germline loops: CDR1 SGHRS, CDR2 YFSETQ. V gave up 4 bases and J gave up 12 bases; unmatched junction bases: 12.

V usage is TRBV7-9 and J usage is TRBJ2-4, with unresolved D. V shed 3 bases and J shed 0 bases, with 6 bases lying between them. The CDR3 is made up of 14 amino acids. Germline lookup yields CDR1 SEHNR and CDR2 FQNEAQ (reference sequence). This CDR3 reads CASSFGLAKNIQYF. The DNA for the CDR3 is TGTGCCAGCAGCTTCGGGCTAGCCAAAAACATTCAGTACTTC.

The genes are TRBV5-6 and TRBJ2-3; unclear D gene. CDR3 length equals 11 residues. Trimming left V 2 bases short and J 7 bases short, with 5 bases between. Germline V gene lookup returns CDR1 SGHDT and CDR2 YYEEEE. The CDR3 region has the DNA TGTGCCAGCAGCTTATCGAATACGCAGTATTTT. Amino acids: CASSLSNTQYF.

The V gene is TRBV5-4, the J gene TRBJ2-3; D gene ambiguous. V lost 4 bases, J lost 0 bases, and 18 bases lay in between. The germline V gene has CDR1 SGHNT and CDR2 YYREEE (reference sequence). The CDR3 extends over 17 amino acids. CDR3 in DNA: TGTGCCAGCAGCGCCCCCGTATCGCAGAAGAGCACAGATACGCAGTATTTT. It encodes CASSAPVSQKSTDTQYF. Combining the CDR3 with reference TRBV5-4 and TRBJ2-3 gives the whole variable domain ETGVTQSPTHLIKTRGQQVTLRCSSQSGHNTVSWYQQALGQGPQFIFQYYREEENGRGNFPPRFSGLQFPNYSSELNVNALELDDSALYLCASSAPVSQKSTDTQYFGPGTRLTVL.

V is TRBV6-5 and J is TRBJ1-1, with D tentatively TRBD1 (5 bases). CDR1 is MNHEY and CDR2 is SVGAGI in the germline V gene. The V gene lost 0 bases and the J gene lost 3 bases, with 8 bases spanning the gap. The CDR3 covers 14 residues. CDR3 loop: CASSYSGTDTEAFF. In nucleotides, the CDR3 is TGTGCCAGCAGTTACTCCGGGACGGACACTGAAGCTTTCTTT.

The V call is TRBV12-3 or TRBV12-4, the J call TRBJ1-3; D is perhaps TRBD1 (6 bases). The CDR3 consists of 13 residues. Trimming took 5 bases from V and 9 from J, leaving 14 bases between them. This CDR3 is CASSATGLGTIYF. As DNA, the CDR3 is TGTGCCAGCAGTGCGACAGGACTAGGCACCATATATTTT.

The gene calls are TRBV5-6 and TRBJ1-5; TRBD1 is a possible D gene (5 bases). Germline V lookup: CDR1 SGHDT, CDR2 YYEEEE. V was trimmed by 4 bases and J by 6 bases, leaving 14 bases between them. This CDR3 region has 14 residues. CDR3 nucleotide sequence: TGTGCCAGCAGCCGACTGGGGGTAACTCAGCCCCAGCATTTT. Amino acids: CASSRLGVTQPQHF.

Turning to this clone: This CDR3 is also generated by other DNA sequences in the sample. The genes are TRBV19 and TRBJ2-1; D is possibly TRBD2 (5 bases). In germline, CDR1 is LNHDA, CDR2 SQIVND (reference sequence). Trimming left V 3 bases short and J 4 bases short, with 7 bases between. This CDR3 region has 13 residues. The DNA for the CDR3 is TGTGCCAGTAGTATCGGACTTTACAATGAGCAGTTCTTC. It translates to CASSIGLYNEQFF.

This clone was observed once. A junction boundary mismatches the germline segment, possibly from a read error. This chain connects TRBV28 to TRBJ1-2; 8 nucleotides match TRBD1. The CDR3 totals 15 residues. CDR1 and CDR2 (germline): MDHEN, SYDVKM. In DNA, the CDR3 is TGTGCCAGCAGTTCGGCCCCTTCACTACAGGGGGGCCAGCCGTTC. This translates into CASSSAPSLQGGQPF.

The chain uses TRBV6-5 and TRBJ1-1; the D is unclear. The CDR3 has 13 amino acids. V lost 4 bases and J lost 1, with 7 bases in between. Germline V lookup: CDR1 MNHEY, CDR2 SVGAGI. CDR3: CASSLWGNTEAFF. CDR3 DNA sequence: TGTGCCAGCAGTTTATGGGGGAACACTGAAGCTTTCTTT.

This chain joins TRBV5-4 and TRBJ2-1, with D perhaps TRBD1 or TRBD2 (6 bases each). This CDR3 is 15 amino acids long. Trimming took 0 bases from V and 4 from J, leaving 11 bases between them. CDR1 is SGHNT, CDR2 YYREEE, per germline (reference sequence). In nucleotides, the CDR3 is TGTGCCAGCAGCTTGGGGGGGGCTGTGTACAATGAGCAGTTCTTC. Its protein product is CASSLGGAVYNEQFF.